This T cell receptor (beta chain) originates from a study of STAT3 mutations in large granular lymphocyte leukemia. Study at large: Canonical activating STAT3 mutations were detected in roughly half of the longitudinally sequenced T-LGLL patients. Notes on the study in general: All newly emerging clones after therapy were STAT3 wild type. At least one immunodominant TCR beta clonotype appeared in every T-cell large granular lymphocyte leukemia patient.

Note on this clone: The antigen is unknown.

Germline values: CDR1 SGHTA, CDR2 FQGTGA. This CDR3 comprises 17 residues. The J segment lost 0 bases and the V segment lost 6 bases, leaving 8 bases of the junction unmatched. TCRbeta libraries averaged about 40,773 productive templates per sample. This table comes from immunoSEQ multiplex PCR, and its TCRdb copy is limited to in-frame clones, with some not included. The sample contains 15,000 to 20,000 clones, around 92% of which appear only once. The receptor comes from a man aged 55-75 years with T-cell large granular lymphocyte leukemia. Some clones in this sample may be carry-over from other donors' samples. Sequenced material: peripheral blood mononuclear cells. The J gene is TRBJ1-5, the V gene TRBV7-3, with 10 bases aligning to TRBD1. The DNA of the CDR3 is TGTGCCAGCAGGTTCTCCGGGACAGGGGTTAGCAATCAGCCCCAGCATTTT. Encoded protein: CASRFSGTGVSNQPQHF.